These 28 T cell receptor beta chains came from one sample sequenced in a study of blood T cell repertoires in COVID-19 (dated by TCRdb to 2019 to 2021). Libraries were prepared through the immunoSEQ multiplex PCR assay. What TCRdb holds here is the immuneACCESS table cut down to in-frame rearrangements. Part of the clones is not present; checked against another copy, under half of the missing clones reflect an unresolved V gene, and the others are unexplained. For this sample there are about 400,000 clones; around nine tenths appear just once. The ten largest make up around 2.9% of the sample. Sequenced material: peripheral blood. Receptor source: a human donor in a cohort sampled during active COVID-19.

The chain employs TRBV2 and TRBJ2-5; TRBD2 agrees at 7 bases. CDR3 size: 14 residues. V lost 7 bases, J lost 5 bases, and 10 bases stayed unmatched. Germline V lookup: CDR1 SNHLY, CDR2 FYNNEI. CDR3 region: CASTRAGPRETQYF. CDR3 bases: TGTGCCAGCACCAGAGCGGGGCCAAGGGAGACCCAGTACTTC.

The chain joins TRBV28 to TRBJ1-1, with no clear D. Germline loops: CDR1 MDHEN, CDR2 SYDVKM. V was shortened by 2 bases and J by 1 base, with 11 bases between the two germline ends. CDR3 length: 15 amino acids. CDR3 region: CASSLNAEGNTEAFF. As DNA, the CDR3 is TGTGCCAGCAGTTTAAACGCTGAGGGGAACACTGAAGCTTTCTTT.

The CDR3 spells CASTLTGANYGYTF. DNA for the CDR3: TGTGCCAGCACCCTTACAGGAGCAAACTATGGCTACACCTTC. The V and J genes are TRBV6-6 and TRBJ1-2; weak D call: TRBD1 (5 bases). V lost 7 bases and J lost 2, with 14 bases in between. From germline, CDR1 is MNHNY and CDR2 SVGAGI (reference sequence). This CDR3 is 14 amino acids long.

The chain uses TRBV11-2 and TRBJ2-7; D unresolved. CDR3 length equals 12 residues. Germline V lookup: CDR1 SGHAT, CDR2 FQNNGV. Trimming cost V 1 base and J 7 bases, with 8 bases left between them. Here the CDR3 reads CASSLGPMEQYF. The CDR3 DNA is TGTGCCAGCAGCTTAGGCCCTATGGAGCAGTACTTC.

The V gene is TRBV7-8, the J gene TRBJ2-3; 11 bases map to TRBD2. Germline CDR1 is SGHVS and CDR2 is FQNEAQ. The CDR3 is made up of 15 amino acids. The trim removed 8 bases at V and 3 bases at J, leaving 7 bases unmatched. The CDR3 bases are TGTGCCAGCGGATCGACTAGCGGGGTGACAGATACGCAGTATTTT. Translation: CASGSTSGVTDTQYF.

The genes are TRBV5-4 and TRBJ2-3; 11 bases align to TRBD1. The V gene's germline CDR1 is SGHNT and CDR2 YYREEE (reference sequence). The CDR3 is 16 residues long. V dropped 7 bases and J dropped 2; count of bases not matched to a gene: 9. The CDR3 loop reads CASRGGTGGFTDTQYF. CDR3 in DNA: TGTGCCAGCCGCGGAGGGACAGGGGGTTTCACAGATACGCAGTATTTT.

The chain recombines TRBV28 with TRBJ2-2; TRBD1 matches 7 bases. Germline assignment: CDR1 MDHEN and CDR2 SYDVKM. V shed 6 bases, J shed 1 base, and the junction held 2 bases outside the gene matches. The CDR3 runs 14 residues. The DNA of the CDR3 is TGTGCCAGCAGGGGGGACAGGAACACCGGGGAGCTGTTTTTT. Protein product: CASRGDRNTGELFF. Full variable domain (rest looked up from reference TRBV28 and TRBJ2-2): DVKVTQSSRYLVKRTGEKVFLECVQDMDHENMFWYRQDPGLGLRLIYFSYDVKMKEKGDIPEGYSVSREKKERFSLILESASTNQTSMYLCASRGDRNTGELFFGEGSRLTVL.

The CDR3 DNA reads as TGTGCCAGCAGCTTGGGACGGGGGTATGGCTACACCTTC. Protein: CASSLGRGYGYTF. V gene TRBV5-4 combines with J gene TRBJ1-2; tentative D call: TRBD1 (5 bases). V lost 0 bases, J lost 5 bases, and 8 bases lay in between. The CDR3 runs 13 residues. Germline CDR1 SGHNT, CDR2 YYREEE (reference sequence).

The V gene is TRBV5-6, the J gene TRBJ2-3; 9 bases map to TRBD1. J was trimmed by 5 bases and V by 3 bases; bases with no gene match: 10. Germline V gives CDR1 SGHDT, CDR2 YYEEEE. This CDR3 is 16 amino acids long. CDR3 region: CASSYLGDRAVDTQYF. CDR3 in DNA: TGTGCCAGCAGCTACCTGGGGGACAGGGCTGTAGATACGCAGTATTTT.

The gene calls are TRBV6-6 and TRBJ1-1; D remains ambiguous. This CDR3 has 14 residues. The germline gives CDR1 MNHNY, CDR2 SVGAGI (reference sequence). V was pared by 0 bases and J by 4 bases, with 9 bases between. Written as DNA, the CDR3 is TGTGCCAGCAGTTACTCGTTGAGATTCACTGAAGCTTTCTTT. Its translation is CASSYSLRFTEAFF.

The CDR3 reads CASSEGQGAGQPQHF. The DNA of the CDR3 is TGTGCCAGCAGTGAGGGACAGGGGGCCGGTCAGCCCCAGCATTTT. The J gene is TRBJ1-5, the V gene TRBV6-1, with 12 positions matching TRBD1. V was pared by 3 bases and J by 6 bases, with 3 bases of the junction left unmatched. This CDR3 has 15 amino acids. Germline V gene lookup returns CDR1 MNHNS and CDR2 SASEGT.

CDR3 region: CATSRDGTEAFF. CDR3 nucleotide sequence: TGTGCCACCAGCAGAGACGGCACTGAAGCTTTCTTT. The rearrangement joins TRBV15 to TRBJ1-1; no definite D call. V was clipped by 0 bases and J by 4 bases, with 3 bases between them. The germline V gene encodes CDR1 LNHNV and CDR2 YYDKDF (reference sequence). The CDR3 has 12 residues. Combining the CDR3 with reference TRBV15 and TRBJ1-1 gives the whole variable domain DAMVIQNPRYQVTQFGKPVTLSCSQTLNHNVMYWYQQKSSQAPKLLFHYYDKDFNNEADTPDNFQSRRPNTSFCFLDIRSPGLGDTAMYLCATSRDGTEAFFGQGTRLTVV.

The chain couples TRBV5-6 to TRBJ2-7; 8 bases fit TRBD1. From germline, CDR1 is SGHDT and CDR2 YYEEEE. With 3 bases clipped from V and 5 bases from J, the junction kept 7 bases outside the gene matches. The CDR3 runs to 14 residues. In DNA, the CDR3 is TGTGCCAGCAGCTCGAGATCGGACAGGGACGAGCAGTACTTC. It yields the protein CASSSRSDRDEQYF.

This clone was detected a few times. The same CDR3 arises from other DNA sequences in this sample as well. As DNA, the CDR3 is TGTGCCAGCAGCTTGGGGGGCACGAACACCGGGGAGCTGTTTTTT. Its translation: CASSLGGTNTGELFF. The chain joins TRBV5-4 to TRBJ2-2; a weak D match, TRBD1 (5 bases). V lost 0 bases and J lost 0, with 6 bases in between. This CDR3 is built from 15 residues. Germline-derived CDR1 and CDR2 are SGHNT and YYREEE (reference sequence). Variable domain in full (rest from reference TRBV5-4 and TRBJ2-2): ETGVTQSPTHLIKTRGQQVTLRCSSQSGHNTVSWYQQALGQGPQFIFQYYREEENGRGNFPPRFSGLQFPNYSSELNVNALELDDSALYLCASSLGGTNTGELFFGEGSRLTVL.

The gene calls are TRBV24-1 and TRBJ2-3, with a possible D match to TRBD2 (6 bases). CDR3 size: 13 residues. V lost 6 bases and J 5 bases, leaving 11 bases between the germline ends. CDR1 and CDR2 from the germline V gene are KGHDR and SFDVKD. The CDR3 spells CATSRTKGDTQYF. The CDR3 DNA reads TGTGCCACCAGTCGGACTAAAGGAGATACGCAGTATTTT.

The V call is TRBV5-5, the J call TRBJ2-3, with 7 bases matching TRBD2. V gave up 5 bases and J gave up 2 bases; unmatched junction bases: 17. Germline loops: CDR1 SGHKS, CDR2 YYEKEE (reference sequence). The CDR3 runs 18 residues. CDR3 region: CASSSPRRLADATDTQYF. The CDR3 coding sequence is TGTGCCAGCAGTTCACCCCGGCGGCTAGCGGACGCCACAGATACGCAGTATTTT.

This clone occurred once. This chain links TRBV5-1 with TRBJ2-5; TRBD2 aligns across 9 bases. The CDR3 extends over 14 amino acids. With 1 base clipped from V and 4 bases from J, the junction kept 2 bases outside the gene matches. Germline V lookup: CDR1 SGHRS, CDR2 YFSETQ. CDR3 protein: CASSLSSGVETQYF. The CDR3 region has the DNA TGCGCCAGCAGCTTGTCTAGCGGGGTAGAGACCCAGTACTTC.

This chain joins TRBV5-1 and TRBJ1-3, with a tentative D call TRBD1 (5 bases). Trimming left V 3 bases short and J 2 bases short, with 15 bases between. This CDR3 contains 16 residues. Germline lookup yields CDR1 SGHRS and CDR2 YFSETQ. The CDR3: CASSSSTATTGNTIYF. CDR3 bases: TGCGCCAGCAGCTCCTCGACAGCCACGACTGGAAACACCATATATTTT.

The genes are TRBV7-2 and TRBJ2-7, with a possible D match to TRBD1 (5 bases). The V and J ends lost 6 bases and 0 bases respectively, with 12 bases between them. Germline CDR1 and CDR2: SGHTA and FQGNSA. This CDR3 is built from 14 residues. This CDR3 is CASRGQLNSYEQYF. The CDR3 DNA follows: TGTGCCAGCAGGGGGCAGCTGAACTCCTACGAGCAGTACTTC.

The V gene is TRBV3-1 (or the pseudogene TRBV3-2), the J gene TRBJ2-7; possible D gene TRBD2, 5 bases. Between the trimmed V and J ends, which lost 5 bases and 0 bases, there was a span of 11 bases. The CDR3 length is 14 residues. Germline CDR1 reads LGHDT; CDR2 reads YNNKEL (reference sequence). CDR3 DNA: TGTGCCAGCAGCTCCCCGGACTCCTCCTACGAGCAGTACTTC. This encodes CASSSPDSSYEQYF.

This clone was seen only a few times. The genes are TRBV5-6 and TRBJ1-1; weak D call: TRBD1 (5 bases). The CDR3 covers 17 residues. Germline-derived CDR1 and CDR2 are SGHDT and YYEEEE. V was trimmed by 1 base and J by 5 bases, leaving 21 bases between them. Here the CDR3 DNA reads TGTGCCAGCAGCTTGTTTCAAGAATTAAACGGGGGAACTGAAGCTTTCTTT. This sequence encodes CASSLFQELNGGTEAFF.

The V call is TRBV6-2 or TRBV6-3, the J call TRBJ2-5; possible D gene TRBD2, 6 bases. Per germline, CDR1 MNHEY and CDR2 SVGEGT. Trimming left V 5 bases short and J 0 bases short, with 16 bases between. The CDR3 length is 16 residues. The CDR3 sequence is CASSPRVAANQETQYF. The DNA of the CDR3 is TGTGCCAGCAGTCCCCGAGTAGCGGCTAACCAAGAGACCCAGTACTTC.

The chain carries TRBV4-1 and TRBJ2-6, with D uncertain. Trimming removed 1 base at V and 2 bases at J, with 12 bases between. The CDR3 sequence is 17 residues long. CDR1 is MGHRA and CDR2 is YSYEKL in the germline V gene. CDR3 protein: CASSQGQSSTGANVLTF. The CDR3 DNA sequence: TGCGCCAGCAGCCAAGGACAATCGTCTACTGGGGCCAACGTCCTGACTTTC.

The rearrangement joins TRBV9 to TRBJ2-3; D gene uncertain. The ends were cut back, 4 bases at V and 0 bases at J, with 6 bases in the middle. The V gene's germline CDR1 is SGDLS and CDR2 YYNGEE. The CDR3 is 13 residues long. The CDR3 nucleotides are TGTGCCAGCAGCCTCCCTAGCACAGATACGCAGTATTTT. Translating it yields CASSLPSTDTQYF.

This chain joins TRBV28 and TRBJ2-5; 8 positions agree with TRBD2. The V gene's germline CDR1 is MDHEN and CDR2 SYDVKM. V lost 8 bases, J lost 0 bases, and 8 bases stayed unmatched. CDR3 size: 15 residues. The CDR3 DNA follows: TGTGCCAGCCAAACTAGCGGTCCTTACCAAGAGACCCAGTACTTC. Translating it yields CASQTSGPYQETQYF.

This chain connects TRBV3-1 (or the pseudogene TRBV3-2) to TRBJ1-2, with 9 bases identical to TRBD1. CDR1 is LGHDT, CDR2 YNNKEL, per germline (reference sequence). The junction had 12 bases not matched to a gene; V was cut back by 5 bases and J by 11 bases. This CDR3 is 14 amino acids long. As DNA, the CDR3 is TGTGCCAGCAGCTTAGCCGGGACAGGGTTTGGGTACACCTTC. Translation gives CASSLAGTGFGYTF.

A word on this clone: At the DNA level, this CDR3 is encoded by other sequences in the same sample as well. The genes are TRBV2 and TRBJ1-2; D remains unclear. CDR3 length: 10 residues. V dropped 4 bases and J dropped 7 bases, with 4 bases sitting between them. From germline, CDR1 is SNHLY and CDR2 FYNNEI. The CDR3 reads CASSAGGYTF. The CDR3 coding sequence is TGTGCCAGCAGTGCGGGTGGCTACACCTTC.

In nucleotides, the CDR3 is TGTGCCAGCAGCCAGGGGCAGTCTGATCAGCCCCAGCATTTT. Amino acid sequence: CASSQGQSDQPQHF. The chain links TRBV6-5 to TRBJ1-5, with D perhaps matching TRBD1 (6 bases). Germline CDR1 reads MNHEY; CDR2 reads SVGAGI. This CDR3 is built from 14 residues. The V end was cut by 6 bases, the J end by 5 bases, with 14 bases between.